These T cell receptor beta chains were read from a single sample in a study of OX40 agonist ivuxolimab in advanced cancers. Assay: immunoSEQ multiplex PCR; the TCRdb copy retains only in-frame clones and omits some. The sample lists some 46,000 clones, around 85% occurring once. The starting material was CD4+ or CD8+ T cells sorted from blood, obtained in a trial of the OX40 agonist ivuxolimab. These receptors were collected from an adult with an advanced solid tumor such as melanoma, head and neck, liver or kidney cancer. The CDR3 runs from the conserved cysteine through the conserved F or W. A D gene is named only where the DNA matches it firmly. Size is stated for part of the rows, as once, few or many counts, or as a class when the clone is expanded.

len: 15; abundance: few; d_gene: -; j_gene: TRBJ1-3; v_gene: TRBV9; CDR3nt: TGTGCCAGCAGCCCCAGACTCGGCTCTGGAAACACCATATATTTT; CDR3aa: CASSPRLGSGNTIYF
len: 15; abundance: -; d_gene: -; j_gene: TRBJ1-3; v_gene: TRBV6-5; CDR3nt: TGTGCCAGCAGTTACCGGGGAAGCTCTGGAAACACCATATATTTT; CDR3aa: CASSYRGSSGNTIYF
len: 15; abundance: -; d_gene: -; j_gene: TRBJ2-2; v_gene: TRBV15; CDR3nt: TGTGCCACCAGTACCCCGGACACCCCGACCGGGGAGCTGTTTTTT; CDR3aa: CATSTPDTPTGELFF
len: 18; abundance: -; d_gene: TRBD2; j_gene: TRBJ2-1; v_gene: TRBV9; CDR3nt: TGTGCCAGCAGCGTAGTGGCGACTAGCGGGAGACTTTACAATGAGCAGTTCTTC; CDR3aa: CASSVVATSGRLYNEQFF
len: 16; abundance: -; d_gene: -; j_gene: TRBJ2-7; v_gene: TRBV6-6; CDR3nt: TGTGCCAGCAGTCCAGTTATATTGGGGAGTTCCTACGAGCAGTACTTC; CDR3aa: CASSPVILGSSYEQYF
len: 13; abundance: -; d_gene: TRBD1; j_gene: TRBJ2-5; v_gene: TRBV6-5; CDR3nt: TGTGCCAGCAGTCGTGACAGGGGGGAGACCCAGTACTTC; CDR3aa: CASSRDRGETQYF
len: 17; abundance: once; d_gene: -; j_gene: TRBJ2-3; v_gene: TRBV4-1; CDR3nt: TGCGCCAGCAGCCTGCCAAGGTCTCCAGACCCCACAGATACGCAGTATTTT; CDR3aa: CASSLPRSPDPTDTQYF
len: 15; abundance: once; d_gene: -; j_gene: TRBJ1-5; v_gene: TRBV6-5; CDR3nt: TGTGCCAGCAGCCATTCCCACAATAGCAATCAGCCCCAGCATTTT; CDR3aa: CASSHSHNSNQPQHF
len: 12; abundance: -; d_gene: -; j_gene: TRBJ2-1; v_gene: TRBV5-8; CDR3nt: TGTGCCAGCAGCCCTTGGGGGAATGAGCAGTTCTTC; CDR3aa: CASSPWGNEQFF
len: 17; abundance: -; d_gene: TRBD2; j_gene: TRBJ2-5; v_gene: TRBV5-6; CDR3nt: TGTGCCAGCAGCCTAGGACTAGCTGATATACCCGTTGTGACCCAGTACTTC; CDR3aa: CASSLGLADIPVVTQYF
len: 12; abundance: -; d_gene: TRBD1; j_gene: TRBJ2-7; v_gene: TRBV2; CDR3nt: TGTGCCAGCAGAGACAGGGCCTACGAGCAGTACTTC; CDR3aa: CASRDRAYEQYF
len: 15; abundance: -; d_gene: TRBD1; j_gene: TRBJ1-3; v_gene: TRBV27; CDR3nt: TGTGCCAGCAGTTTCAGGGGGCAAGCTGGAAACACCATATATTTT; CDR3aa: CASSFRGQAGNTIYF
len: 12; abundance: -; d_gene: -; j_gene: TRBJ2-7; v_gene: TRBV7-9; CDR3nt: TGTGCCAGCAGCCCCCAGGAGAGTGAGCAGTACTTC; CDR3aa: CASSPQESEQYF
len: 14; abundance: -; d_gene: TRBD2; j_gene: TRBJ2-7; v_gene: TRBV19; CDR3nt: TGTGCCAGTAGTACCGGGACTAGGACCTACGAGCAGTACTTC; CDR3aa: CASSTGTRTYEQYF
len: 17; abundance: -; d_gene: -; j_gene: TRBJ2-5; v_gene: TRBV5-1; CDR3nt: TGCGCCAGCAGCCCTCAGATGGGACTCATAAGTTCAGAGACCCAGTACTTC; CDR3aa: CASSPQMGLISSETQYF
len: 15; abundance: -; d_gene: TRBD2; j_gene: TRBJ2-1; v_gene: TRBV7-7; CDR3nt: TGTGCTAGCAGCTTAGCGGGAGCGTCCTACAATGAGCAGTTCTTC; CDR3aa: CASSLAGASYNEQFF
len: 16; abundance: -; d_gene: -; j_gene: TRBJ1-1; v_gene: TRBV15; CDR3nt: TGTGCCACCAGCAGAGATCCCTACACGATGAACACTGAAGCTTTCTTT; CDR3aa: CATSRDPYTMNTEAFF
len: 13; abundance: once; d_gene: -; j_gene: TRBJ1-2; v_gene: TRBV28; CDR3nt: TGTGCCAGCGGACCCGGGGGGCGCTGGGGCTACACCTTC; CDR3aa: CASGPGGRWGYTF
len: 15; abundance: -; d_gene: TRBD2; j_gene: TRBJ2-5; v_gene: TRBV10-3; CDR3nt: TGTGCCATCAGTGAGTCGGGACTAGCCCAGGAGACCCAGTACTTC; CDR3aa: CAISESGLAQETQYF
len: 17; abundance: -; d_gene: TRBD1; j_gene: TRBJ2-7; v_gene: TRBV11-2; CDR3nt: TGTGCCAGCAGCTTAGCCCAACCTCCAGGGGGCAAGTACGAGCAGTACTTC; CDR3aa: CASSLAQPPGGKYEQYF
len: 15; abundance: -; d_gene: TRBD1; j_gene: TRBJ1-4; v_gene: TRBV9; CDR3nt: TGTGCCAGCAGCGTAGGGGACAGTACGAGTGAAAAACTGTTTTTT; CDR3aa: CASSVGDSTSEKLFF
len: 14; abundance: -; d_gene: -; j_gene: TRBJ1-2; v_gene: TRBV19; CDR3nt: TGTGCCAGTAGTATTACCAGTTCCAACTATGGCTACACCTTC; CDR3aa: CASSITSSNYGYTF
len: 14; abundance: -; d_gene: -; j_gene: TRBJ1-1; v_gene: TRBV18; CDR3nt: TGTGCCAGCTCACCACGGGGGGTGTGGACTGAAGCTTTCTTT; CDR3aa: CASSPRGVWTEAFF
len: 14; abundance: -; d_gene: -; j_gene: TRBJ2-4; v_gene: TRBV28; CDR3nt: TGTGCCAGCAGTTTTGGGGGAGCCAAAAACATTCAGTACTTC; CDR3aa: CASSFGGAKNIQYF
len: 13; abundance: -; d_gene: -; j_gene: TRBJ1-4; v_gene: TRBV7-9; CDR3nt: TGTGCCAGCAGGAAGGGGGTTAATGAAAAACTGTTTTTT; CDR3aa: CASRKGVNEKLFF
len: 17; abundance: -; d_gene: -; j_gene: TRBJ2-7; v_gene: TRBV4-1; CDR3nt: TGCGCCAGCAGTCAAGAAGGTGGAGGGATCCTTTCCTACGAGCAGTACTTC; CDR3aa: CASSQEGGGILSYEQYF
len: 15; abundance: -; d_gene: -; j_gene: TRBJ2-6; v_gene: TRBV12-5; CDR3nt: TGTGCTAGTGGTCCCAGAGTGCGCGGGGCCAACGTCCTGACTTTC; CDR3aa: CASGPRVRGANVLTF
len: 13; abundance: -; d_gene: -; j_gene: TRBJ2-7; v_gene: TRBV5-1; CDR3nt: TGCGCCAGCACCCGAGACCGTCCCTACGAGCAGTACTTC; CDR3aa: CASTRDRPYEQYF
len: 12; abundance: few; d_gene: -; j_gene: TRBJ2-1; v_gene: TRBV30; CDR3nt: TGTGCCAAGAGGAGCTCCTACAATGAGCAGTTCTTC; CDR3aa: CAKRSSYNEQFF